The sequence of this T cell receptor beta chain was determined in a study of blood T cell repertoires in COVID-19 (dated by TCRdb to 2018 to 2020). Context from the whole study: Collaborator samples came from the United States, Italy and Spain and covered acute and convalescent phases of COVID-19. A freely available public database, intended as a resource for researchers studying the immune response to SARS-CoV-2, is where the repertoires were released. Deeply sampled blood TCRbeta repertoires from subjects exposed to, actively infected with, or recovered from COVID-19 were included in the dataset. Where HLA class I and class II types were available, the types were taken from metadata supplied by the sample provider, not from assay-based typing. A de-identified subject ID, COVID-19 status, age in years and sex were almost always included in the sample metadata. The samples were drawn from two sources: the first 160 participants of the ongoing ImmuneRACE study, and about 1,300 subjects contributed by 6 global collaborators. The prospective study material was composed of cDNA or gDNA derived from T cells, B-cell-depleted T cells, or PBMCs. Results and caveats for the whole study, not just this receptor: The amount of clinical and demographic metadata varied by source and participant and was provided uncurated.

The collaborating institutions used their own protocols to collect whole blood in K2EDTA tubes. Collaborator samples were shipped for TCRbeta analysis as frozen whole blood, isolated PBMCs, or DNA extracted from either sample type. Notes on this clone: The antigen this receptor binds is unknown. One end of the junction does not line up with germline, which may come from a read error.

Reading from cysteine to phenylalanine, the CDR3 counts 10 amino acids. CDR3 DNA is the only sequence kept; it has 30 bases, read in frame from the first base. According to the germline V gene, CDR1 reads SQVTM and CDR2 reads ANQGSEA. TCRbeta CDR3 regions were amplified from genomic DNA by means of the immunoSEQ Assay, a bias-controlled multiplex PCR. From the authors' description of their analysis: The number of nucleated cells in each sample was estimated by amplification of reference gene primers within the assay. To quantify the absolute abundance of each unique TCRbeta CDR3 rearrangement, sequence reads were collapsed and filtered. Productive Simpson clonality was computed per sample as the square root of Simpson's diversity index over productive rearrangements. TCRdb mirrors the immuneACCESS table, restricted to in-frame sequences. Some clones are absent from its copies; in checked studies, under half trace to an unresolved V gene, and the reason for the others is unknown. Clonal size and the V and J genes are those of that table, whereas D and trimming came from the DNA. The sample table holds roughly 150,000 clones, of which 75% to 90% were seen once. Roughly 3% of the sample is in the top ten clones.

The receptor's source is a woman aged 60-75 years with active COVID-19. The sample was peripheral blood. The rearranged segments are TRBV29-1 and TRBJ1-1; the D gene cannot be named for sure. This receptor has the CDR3 CSVLSTKAFF. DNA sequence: TGCAGCGTTTTGAGCACTAAAGCTTTCTTT.